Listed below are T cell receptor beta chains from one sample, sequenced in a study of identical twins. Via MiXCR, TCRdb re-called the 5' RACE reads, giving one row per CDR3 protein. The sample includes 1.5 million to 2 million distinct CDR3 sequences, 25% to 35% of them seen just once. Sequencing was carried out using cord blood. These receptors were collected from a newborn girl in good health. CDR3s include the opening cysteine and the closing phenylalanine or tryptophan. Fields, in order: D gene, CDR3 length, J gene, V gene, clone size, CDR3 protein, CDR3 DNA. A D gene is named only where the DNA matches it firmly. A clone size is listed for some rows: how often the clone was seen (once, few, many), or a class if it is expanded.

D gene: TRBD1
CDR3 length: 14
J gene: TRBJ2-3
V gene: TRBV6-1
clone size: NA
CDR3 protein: CASSTQGGADTQYF
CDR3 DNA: TGTGCCAGCAGTACACAGGGGGGCGCAGATACGCAGTATTTT

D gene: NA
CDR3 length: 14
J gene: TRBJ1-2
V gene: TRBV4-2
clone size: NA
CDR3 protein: CASSQGSGVSGYTF
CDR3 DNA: TGTGCCAGCAGCCAAGGAAGTGGGGTCTCTGGCTACACCTTC

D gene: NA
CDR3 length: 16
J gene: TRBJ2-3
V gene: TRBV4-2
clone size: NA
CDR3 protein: CASSQLPGTSTDTQYF
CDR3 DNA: TGTGCCAGCAGCCAACTGCCAGGGACTAGCACAGATACGCAGTATTTT

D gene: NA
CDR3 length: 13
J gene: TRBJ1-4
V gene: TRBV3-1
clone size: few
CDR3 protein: CASSQDPVGKLFF
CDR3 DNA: TGTGCCAGCAGCCAAGATCCGGTGGGAAAACTGTTTTTT

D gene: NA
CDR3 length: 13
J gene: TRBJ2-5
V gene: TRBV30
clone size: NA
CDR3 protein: CAWTGLFQETQYF
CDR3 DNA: TGTGCCTGGACGGGGCTATTTCAAGAGACCCAGTACTTC

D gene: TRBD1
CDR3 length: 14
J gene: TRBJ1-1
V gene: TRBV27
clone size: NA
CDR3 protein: CASSLARGLTEAFF
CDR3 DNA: TGTGCCAGCAGTTTAGCTAGGGGGCTCACTGAAGCTTTCTTT

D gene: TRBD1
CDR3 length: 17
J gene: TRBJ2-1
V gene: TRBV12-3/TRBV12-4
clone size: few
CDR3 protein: CASSLRSWTGVYNEQFF
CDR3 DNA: TGTGCCAGCAGTTTAAGGTCTTGGACAGGGGTCTACAATGAGCAGTTCTTC

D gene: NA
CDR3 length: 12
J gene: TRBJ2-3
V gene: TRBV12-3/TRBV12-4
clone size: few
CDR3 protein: CASTLSRFAQYF
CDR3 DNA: TGTGCCAGCACCCTAAGTAGGTTCGCGCAGTATTTT

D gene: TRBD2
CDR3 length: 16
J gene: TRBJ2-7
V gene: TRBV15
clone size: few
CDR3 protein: CATSRDPLAGSYEQYF
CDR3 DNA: TGTGCCACCAGCAGAGATCCCCTAGCGGGATCCTACGAGCAGTACTTC

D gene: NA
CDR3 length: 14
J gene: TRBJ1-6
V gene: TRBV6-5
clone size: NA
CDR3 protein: CASSYGGPNSPLHF
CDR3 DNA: TGTGCCAGCAGTTACGGGGGGCCGAATTCACCCCTCCACTTT

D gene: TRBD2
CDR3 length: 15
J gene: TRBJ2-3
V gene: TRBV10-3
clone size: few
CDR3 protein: CAIRGLAGPTDTQYF
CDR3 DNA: TGTGCCATCAGAGGACTAGCGGGACCCACAGATACGCAGTATTTT

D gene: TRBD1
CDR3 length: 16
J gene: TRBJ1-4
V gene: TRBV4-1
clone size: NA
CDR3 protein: CASSQDAGTGSEKLFF
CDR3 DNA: TGCGCCAGCAGCCAAGACGCCGGGACAGGGAGCGAAAAACTGTTTTTT

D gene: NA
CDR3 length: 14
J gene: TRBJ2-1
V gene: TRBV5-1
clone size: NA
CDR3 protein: CASSLRGRANEQFF
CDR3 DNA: TGCGCCAGCAGCTTGCGGGGCCGAGCCAATGAGCAGTTCTTC

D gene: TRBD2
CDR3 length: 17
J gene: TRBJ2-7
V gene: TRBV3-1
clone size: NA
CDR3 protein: CASSRGLAGGFAYEQYF
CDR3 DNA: TGTGCCAGCAGCCGAGGACTAGCGGGGGGATTTGCCTACGAGCAGTACTTC

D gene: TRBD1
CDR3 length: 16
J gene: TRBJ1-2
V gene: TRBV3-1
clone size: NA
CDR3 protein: CASSPGTGRANYGYTF
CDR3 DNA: TGTGCCAGCAGCCCAGGGACAGGGAGGGCTAACTATGGCTACACCTTC

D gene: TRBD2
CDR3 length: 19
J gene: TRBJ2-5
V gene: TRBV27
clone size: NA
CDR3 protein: CASNPGLAGGPSSQETQYF
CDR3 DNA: TGTGCCAGCAACCCCGGACTAGCGGGAGGGCCCTCCAGCCAAGAGACCCAGTACTTC

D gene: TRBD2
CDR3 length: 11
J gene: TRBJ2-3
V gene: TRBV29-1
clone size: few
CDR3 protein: CSVGGLVVQYF
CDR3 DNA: TGCAGCGTTGGTGGACTAGTTGTGCAGTATTTT

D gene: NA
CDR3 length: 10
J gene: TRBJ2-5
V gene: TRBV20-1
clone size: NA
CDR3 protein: CSARLAERYF
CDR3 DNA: TGCAGTGCTAGACTTGCCGAGCGGTACTTC

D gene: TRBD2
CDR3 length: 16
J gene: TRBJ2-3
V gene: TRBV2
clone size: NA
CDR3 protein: CASSVRTSGTTDTQYF
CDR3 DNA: TGTGCCAGCAGCGTTAGGACTAGCGGGACCACAGATACGCAGTATTTT

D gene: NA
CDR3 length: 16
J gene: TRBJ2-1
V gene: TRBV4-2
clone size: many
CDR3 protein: CASSQGTGTRYNEQFF
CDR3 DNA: TGTGCCAGCAGCCAAGGCACCGGGACTCGCTACAATGAGCAGTTCTTC

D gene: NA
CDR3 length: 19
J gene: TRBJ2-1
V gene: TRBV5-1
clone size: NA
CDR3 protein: CASSLAFVGTASSYNEQFF
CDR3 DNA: TGCGCCAGCAGCTTGGCCTTTGTTGGTACGGCTAGCTCCTACAATGAGCAGTTCTTC

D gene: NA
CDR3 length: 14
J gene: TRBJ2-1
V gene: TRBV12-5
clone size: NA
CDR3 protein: CASGLGPPGNEQFF
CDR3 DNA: TGTGCTAGTGGTTTAGGGCCCCCAGGGAATGAGCAGTTCTTC

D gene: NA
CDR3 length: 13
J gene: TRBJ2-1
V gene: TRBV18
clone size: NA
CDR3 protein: CASSFLTYSEQFF
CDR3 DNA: TGTGCCAGCTCATTCTTAACTTATAGTGAGCAGTTCTTC

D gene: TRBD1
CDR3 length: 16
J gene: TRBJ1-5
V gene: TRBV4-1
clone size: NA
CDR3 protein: CASSQGAGTGYQPQHF
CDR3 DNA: TGCGCCAGCAGCCAAGGGGCCGGGACAGGTTATCAGCCCCAGCATTTT

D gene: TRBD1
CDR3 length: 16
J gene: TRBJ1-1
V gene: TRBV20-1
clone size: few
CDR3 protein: CSARGLRGRSSTEAFF
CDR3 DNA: TGCAGTGCTAGAGGTCTCAGGGGGCGTTCAAGCACTGAAGCTTTCTTT

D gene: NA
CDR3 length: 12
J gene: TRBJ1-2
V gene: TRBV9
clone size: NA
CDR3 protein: CASSVFHYGYTF
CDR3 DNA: TGTGCCAGCAGCGTATTCCACTATGGCTACACCTTC